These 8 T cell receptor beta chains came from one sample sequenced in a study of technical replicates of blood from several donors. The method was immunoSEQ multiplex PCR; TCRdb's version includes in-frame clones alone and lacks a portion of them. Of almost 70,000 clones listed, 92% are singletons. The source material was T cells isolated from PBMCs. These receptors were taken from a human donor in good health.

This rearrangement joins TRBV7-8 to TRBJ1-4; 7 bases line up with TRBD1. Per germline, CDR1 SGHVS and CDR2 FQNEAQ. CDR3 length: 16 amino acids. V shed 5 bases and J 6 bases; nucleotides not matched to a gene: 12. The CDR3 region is CASSPPLTGRDEKLFF. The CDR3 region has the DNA TGTGCCAGCAGCCCCCCCCTGACAGGGCGGGATGAAAAACTGTTTTTT.

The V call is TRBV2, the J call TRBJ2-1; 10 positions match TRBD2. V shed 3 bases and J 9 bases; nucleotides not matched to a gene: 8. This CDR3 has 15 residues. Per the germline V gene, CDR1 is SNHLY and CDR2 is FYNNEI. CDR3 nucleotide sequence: TGTGCCAGCAGTGACCTAGCGGGAGCATTTGGTGAGCAGTTCTTC. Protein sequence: CASSDLAGAFGEQFF.

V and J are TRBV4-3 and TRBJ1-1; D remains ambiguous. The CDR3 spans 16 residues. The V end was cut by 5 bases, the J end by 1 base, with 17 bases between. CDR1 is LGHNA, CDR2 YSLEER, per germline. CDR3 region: CASSERLARANTEAFF. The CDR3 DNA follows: TGCGCCAGCAGCGAAAGACTAGCCCGGGCGAACACTGAAGCTTTCTTT.

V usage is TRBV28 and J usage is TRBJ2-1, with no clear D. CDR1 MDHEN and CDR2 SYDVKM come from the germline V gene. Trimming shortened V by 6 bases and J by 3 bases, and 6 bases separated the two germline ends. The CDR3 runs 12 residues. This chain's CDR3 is CASSLIYNEQFF. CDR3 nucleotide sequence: TGTGCCAGCAGCCTAATCTACAATGAGCAGTTCTTC.

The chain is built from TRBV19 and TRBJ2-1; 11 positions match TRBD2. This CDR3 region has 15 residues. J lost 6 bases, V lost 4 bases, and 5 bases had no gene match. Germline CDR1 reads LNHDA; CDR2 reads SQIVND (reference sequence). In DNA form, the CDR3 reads TGTGCCAGTAGTACGACTAGCGGGATGCCCAATGAGCAGTTCTTC. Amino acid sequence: CASSTTSGMPNEQFF.

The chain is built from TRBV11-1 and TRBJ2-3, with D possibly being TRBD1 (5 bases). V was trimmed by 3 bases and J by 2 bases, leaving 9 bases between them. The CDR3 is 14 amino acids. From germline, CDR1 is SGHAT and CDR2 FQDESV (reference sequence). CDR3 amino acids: CASSFRGHTDTQYF. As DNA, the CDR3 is TGTGCCAGCAGCTTCAGAGGACACACAGATACGCAGTATTTT.

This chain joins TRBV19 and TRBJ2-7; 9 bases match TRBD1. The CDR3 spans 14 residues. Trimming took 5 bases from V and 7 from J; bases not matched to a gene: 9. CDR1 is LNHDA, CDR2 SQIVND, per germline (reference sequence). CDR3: CASSLRQGVWEQYF. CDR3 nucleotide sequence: TGTGCCAGTAGTCTAAGACAGGGGGTGTGGGAGCAGTACTTC.

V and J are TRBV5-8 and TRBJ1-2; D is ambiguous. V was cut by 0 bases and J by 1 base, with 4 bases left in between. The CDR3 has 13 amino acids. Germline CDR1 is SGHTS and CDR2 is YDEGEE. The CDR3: CASSLEYNYGYTF. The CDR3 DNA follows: TGTGCCAGCAGCTTGGAATATAACTATGGCTACACCTTC.